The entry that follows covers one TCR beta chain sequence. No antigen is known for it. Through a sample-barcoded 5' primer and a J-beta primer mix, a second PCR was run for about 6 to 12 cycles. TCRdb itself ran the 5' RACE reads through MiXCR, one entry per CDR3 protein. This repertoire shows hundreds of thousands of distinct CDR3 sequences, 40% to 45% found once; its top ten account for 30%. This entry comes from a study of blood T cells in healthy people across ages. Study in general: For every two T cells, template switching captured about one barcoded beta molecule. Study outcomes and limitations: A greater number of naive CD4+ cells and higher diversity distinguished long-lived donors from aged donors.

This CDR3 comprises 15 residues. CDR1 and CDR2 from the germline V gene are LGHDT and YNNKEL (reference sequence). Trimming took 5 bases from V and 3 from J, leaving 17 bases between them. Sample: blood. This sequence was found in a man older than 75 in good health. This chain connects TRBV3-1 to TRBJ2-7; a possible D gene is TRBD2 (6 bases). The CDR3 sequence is CASSVRAGPLYEQYF. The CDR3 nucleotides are TGTGCCAGCAGCGTCCGCGCGGGACCCCTCTACGAGCAGTACTTC.